A selection of T cell receptor beta chains follows, all from one sample in a study of molecular identifiers for immune sequencing clone quantification. TCRdb itself ran the PCR reads through MiXCR, one entry per CDR3 protein. The sample includes hundreds of thousands of distinct CDR3 sequences, roughly 23% seen only once; the top ten take 0.78%. Material: naive CD8+ T cells from blood, with Jurkat cell RNA spiked in. All receptors come from a human donor in good health. Some libraries in this study had Jurkat cell RNA spiked in. Each CDR3 is given with its conserved first and last residue. The D gene is left open where the match is weak. Only some rows state a clone size, as once, few, many or a class for expanded clones.

V: TRBV7-8
J: TRBJ1-5
D: TRBD1
size: many
DNA: TGTGCCAGCAGCTTAGGGGCCAGGGGGGATTCGGGGCAGCCCCAGCATTTT
CDR3: CASSLGARGDSGQPQHF

V: TRBV28
J: TRBJ2-7
D: -
size: many
DNA: TGTGCCAGCAGTTTATGGAACGCCGCGATGGGCGAGCAGTACTTC
CDR3: CASSLWNAAMGEQYF

V: TRBV6-2/TRBV6-3
J: TRBJ2-7
D: -
size: -
DNA: TGTGTCAGCAGTTACCTTTGGACAGAGAAATACGAGCAGTACTTC
CDR3: CVSSYLWTEKYEQYF

V: TRBV28
J: TRBJ2-7
D: TRBD1
size: -
DNA: TGTGCCAGCAGTTTTGCGACAGGGGATTACTCCTACGAGCAGTACTTC
CDR3: CASSFATGDYSYEQYF

V: TRBV2
J: TRBJ2-2
D: -
size: -
DNA: TGTGCCAGCGTTTGGGATACCGGGGAGCTGTTTTTT
CDR3: CASVWDTGELFF

V: TRBV27
J: TRBJ2-3
D: -
size: many
DNA: TGTGCCAGCAGTTTATTAAACCCGGCGGGTGGCACAGATACGCAGTATTTT
CDR3: CASSLLNPAGGTDTQYF

V: TRBV12-3/TRBV12-4
J: TRBJ1-6
D: TRBD1
size: many
DNA: TGTGCCAGCAGTTCCCAGACAGGGGTCGGCTATAATTCACCCCTCCACTTT
CDR3: CASSSQTGVGYNSPLHF

V: TRBV12-5
J: TRBJ2-1
D: -
size: -
DNA: TGTGCTAGTGGTCCCTCCCAGGCCCCTAGGGATACCAATGAGCAGTTCTTC
CDR3: CASGPSQAPRDTNEQFF

V: TRBV4-3
J: TRBJ2-7
D: -
size: few
DNA: TGCGCCAGCAGCCAAGATTTTGGGGGCTCCTACGAGCAGTACTTC
CDR3: CASSQDFGGSYEQYF

V: TRBV20-1
J: TRBJ1-6
D: -
size: -
DNA: TGCAGTGCTCTCCCCGAAGGGAATAATTCACCCCTCCACTTT
CDR3: CSALPEGNNSPLHF

V: TRBV19
J: TRBJ2-3
D: -
size: -
DNA: TGTGCCAGTAGTCCAAACACAGATACGCGGTATTTT
CDR3: CASSPNTDTRYF

V: TRBV12-3/TRBV12-4
J: TRBJ2-3
D: TRBD2
size: many
DNA: TGTGCCAGCAGCGGCACAGCGGGGGATTCAGATACGCAGTATTTT
CDR3: CASSGTAGDSDTQYF

V: TRBV27
J: TRBJ2-1
D: -
size: few
DNA: TGTGCCAGCAGTAGTCAGGGCTTTCATGAGCAGTTCTTC
CDR3: CASSSQGFHEQFF